This T cell receptor (beta chain) was found in a study of T-cell reconstitution after alpha-beta-depleted transplantation in children. The ends lost 3 bases at V and 0 bases at J; junction bases unmatched: 13. CDR3 length equals 19 residues. Germline V gene data show CDR1 as LNHNV and CDR2 as YYDKDF (reference sequence). Researchers prepared the TCRbeta library using unique molecular identifiers, the study reports. TCRdb re-called the PCR reads through MiXCR, storing one row per CDR3 protein. The sample has about 600,000 distinct CDR3 sequences; more than 9% are singletons. The sequence came from a human donor who donated a stem cell graft to a child with acute myeloid leukemia. The specimen was PBMCs from the stem cell graft donor, collected from the stem cell graft. The chain links TRBV15 to TRBJ1-5; TRBD1 matches at 8 bases. This chain's CDR3 is CATSREPWDRPYSNQPQHF. The CDR3 DNA follows: TGTGCCACCAGCAGGGAGCCTTGGGACAGGCCGTATAGCAATCAGCCCCAGCATTTT.